This T cell receptor (beta chain) was sequenced in a study of regulatory T cells in long-lasting Graves disease (dated by TCRdb to the early 2020s). Broadly, across the study: In the newly diagnosed Graves' disease group, patients had been taking antithyroid drugs for less than 3 months. The study took place in China and was registered as a clinical trial. Persistent Graves' disease patients were compared with newly diagnosed Graves' disease patients by peripheral blood TCR sequencing and RNA sequencing. A total of roughly 33 samples were covered by TCR sequencing, comprising around 13 persistent and some 20 newly diagnosed Graves' disease patients. Overall results and qualifications from the work: Preferential use of TRBV28, TRBJ1-2 and TRBJ2-5 was observed in persistent disease, whereas TRBV20-1 and TRBJ2-1 were favored in newly diagnosed disease. Patients with persistent disease shared more public clonotypes (under 3,000) than newly diagnosed patients did (around 1,000). Sequencing and analysis were limited to the TCR beta chain. As a limitation, the authors acknowledged that the small sample size may reduce accuracy. Compared with newly diagnosed patients, patients with persistent Graves' disease had lower TCR Shannon entropy and fewer highly expanded clones, which suggests clonal expansion. The study examined only peripheral blood because the primary lesion, thyroid tissue, could not be accessed.

What this sample's time point label stands for: newly diagnosed GD, antithyroid drugs for less than 3 months. For both TCR sequencing and RNA sequencing, RNA was extracted from PBMCs in TRIzol. Graves' disease was diagnosed according to American Thyroid Association guidelines. Patients were recruited from an endocrinology department in Xi'an, China. Each patient gave 7 to 9.5 milliliters of peripheral blood, collected in an EDTA anticoagulant tube. Ficoll Paque Plus density gradient separation was used to isolate PBMCs, and no further T cell sorting was performed. An Agilent 2100 Bioanalyzer and agarose gel were used to check RNA quality, and a NanoDrop 2000 was used to measure RNA concentration. The library was generated by multiplex PCR. Data came from an Illumina HiSeq 4000. TCR beta libraries were built with iRepertoire HTBI primers and Arm-PCR amplification of CDR3 regions. Gel purification was performed on PCR products prior to sequencing. From the authors' description of their analysis: A total of 62 TRBV and approximately 15 TRBJ segments were identified across samples and were used for gene usage analysis of CDR3 amino acid clonotypes. COPE and FqMerger were used to merge filtered high-quality paired reads into contigs. BLAST was used to align contigs to IMGT TRBV, TRBD and TRBJ reference genes, with CDR3 defined following IMGT. Any clonotype with a frequency above 0.1% was counted as a highly expanded clone. Repertoire diversity was measured by Shannon entropy, and V-J evenness by the Gini coefficient. Public clonotypes were defined as clonotypes shared by more than one individual. In TCRdb, the public reads were trimmed at Q25 with fastp and aligned with MiXCR, with productive beta chains retained. A single entry per CDR3 protein holds the most common genes and DNA from its merged rows. The V and J calls were not made by the authors but by TCRdb's processing. In all, the sample holds approximately 400,000 distinct CDR3 sequences, and about an eighth of those were seen once. Over 15% of the sample comes from the top ten.

With regard to this clonotype: Its antigen specificity is not known. Base-call qualities are not available, and no considerably larger clone is one nucleotide away.

Taken from cysteine to phenylalanine, the CDR3 has 13 residues. Solely the CDR3 DNA is kept, with 39 bases framed from the first base. In the germline V gene, CDR1 corresponds to KGHSH and CDR2 to LQKENI. V loses 1 base of germline sequence and J loses 6 bases, and the interval between the two ends is 9 bases. The same data also contributed to another study, on T cells in Graves' hyperthyroidism and ophthalmopathy. Drawing on the second study: Graves' hyperthyroidism was defined as stable when no progression to ophthalmopathy occurred over 18 months of follow-up. Hyperthyroidism patients were newly diagnosed, with disease duration under 2 months, and aged 18 to 65 years. The study excluded patients with uncontrolled infections, other autoimmune diseases, pregnancy or lactation. Diagnoses were established on the basis of clinical symptoms, serum thyroxine and TRAb, thyroid ultrasound, and orbital computed tomography. The TCR CDR3 was subjected to a first round of RT-PCR using the HTBI primer set and the Qiagen OneStep RT-PCR kit. Blood samples also contained most of the expanded thyroid clonotypes (frequency above 0.001), which suggests that blood repertoires may reflect thyroid immune responses. Ophthalmopathy was separated from stable hyperthyroidism by a 13 V-J signature model, with around 90% sensitivity and 81% to 83% specificity obtained in cross-validation and 80%/75% obtained in testing. In validation, the model predicted progression to ophthalmopathy a median of roughly six months before onset, with roughly 70% sensitivity and 72.22% specificity. A discovery cohort of about a hundred patients, 43 with Graves' ophthalmopathy and 57 with stable Graves' hyperthyroidism, was used to find distinguishing TCR V-J signatures. Prospective prediction of ophthalmopathy was tested in an independent validation cohort of some 19 hyperthyroidism patients and some 17 patients who later progressed to ophthalmopathy. For training and testing, the roughly 100 patients in the discovery cohort were randomly divided in a 7:3 ratio. Thyroid tissue and blood T-cell repertoires from more than 5 Graves' hyperthyroidism patients were also compared in the study. Following sampling, methimazole starting at 30 mg daily was given to hyperthyroidism patients, and high-dose intravenous methylprednisolone was given to ophthalmopathy patients. A second multiplex PCR round built the libraries, followed by size selection and purification. Libraries were sequenced paired-end with 100 bp reads on an Illumina HiSeq2000. SOAPnuke was used to process the raw data, removing reads that contained adapters or uncalled bases, had a mean Phred below 15, or lacked an exact match to the constant primer or identifier. COPE v1.2.5 was used to merge the high-quality paired reads, and each unique nucleotide sequence was defined as a clonotype. MiTCR v1.1 was used to align the clonotypes against IMGT TRBV, TRBD and TRBJ reference segments. Analysis was restricted to V-J combinations with a frequency above 0.0001, which covered roughly 99% of repertoires. The TCS score was defined as F50 (clonal expansion) divided by E x V (chaos), with BLOSUM62-based TCRdist calculated between CDR3 peptides within each V-J. Welch's t-statistics and random forest reduced roughly 530 V-J features to 10 to 15, which were used in a naive Bayes classifier (R e1071). No statistical method was used to fix the sample size in advance, and group allocation was not hidden from the investigators. The paper reports TCR Vbeta CDR3 sequencing of approximately 130 peripheral blood samples: 43 ophthalmopathy, over 70 hyperthyroidism and around 17 progressor patients.

Recombination connected TRBV18 to TRBJ1-2; the D gene is unclear. Sequences were derived from peripheral blood mononuclear cells (PBMCs), sampled at new diagnosis, from a patient treated with antithyroid drugs. The sequence was collected from a woman aged 18-30 years with Graves disease. Donor details come from another sample of the same person, matched by shared clones. CDR3 loop: CASSPQGANGYTF. The nucleotide sequence reads as follows: TGTGCCAGCTCACCACAGGGCGCCAATGGCTACACCTTC. Extended through the reference TRBV18 and TRBJ1-2 proteins, this CDR3 yields the full variable domain: NAGVMQNPRHLVRRRGQEARLRCSPMKGHSHVYWYRQLPEEGLKFMVYLQKENIIDESGMPKERFSAEFPKEGPSILRIQQVVRGDSAAYFCASSPQGANGYTFGSGTRLTVV.